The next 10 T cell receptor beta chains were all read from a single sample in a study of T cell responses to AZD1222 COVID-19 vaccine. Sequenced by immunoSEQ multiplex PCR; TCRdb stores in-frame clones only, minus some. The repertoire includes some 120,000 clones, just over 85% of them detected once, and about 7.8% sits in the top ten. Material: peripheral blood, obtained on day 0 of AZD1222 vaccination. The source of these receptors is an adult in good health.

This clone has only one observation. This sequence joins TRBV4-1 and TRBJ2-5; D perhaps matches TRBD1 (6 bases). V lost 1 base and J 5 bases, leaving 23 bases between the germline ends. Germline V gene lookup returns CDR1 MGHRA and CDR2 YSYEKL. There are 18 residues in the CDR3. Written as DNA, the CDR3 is TGCGCCAGCAGCCAAGGACGCAGCAGGGGACGTATGAGGGAGACCCAGTACTTC. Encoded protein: CASSQGRSRGRMRETQYF.

For the CDR3, the DNA is TGTGCCAGCAGTTTATCGGGTAGCGGGGGCCGAAGGGATACGCAGTATTTT. Residues: CASSLSGSGGRRDTQYF. V and J are TRBV27 and TRBJ2-3; 9 positions match TRBD2. The V and J ends lost 0 bases and 6 bases, in that order; junction bases with no gene match: 10. The CDR3 consists of 17 residues. Germline lookup yields CDR1 MNHEY and CDR2 SMNVEV (reference sequence).

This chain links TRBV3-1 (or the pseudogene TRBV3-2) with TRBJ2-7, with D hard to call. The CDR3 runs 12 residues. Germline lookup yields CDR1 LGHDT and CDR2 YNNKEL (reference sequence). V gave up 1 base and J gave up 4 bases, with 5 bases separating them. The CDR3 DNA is TGTGCCAGCAGCCAAGTGGCATACGAGCAGTACTTC. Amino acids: CASSQVAYEQYF.

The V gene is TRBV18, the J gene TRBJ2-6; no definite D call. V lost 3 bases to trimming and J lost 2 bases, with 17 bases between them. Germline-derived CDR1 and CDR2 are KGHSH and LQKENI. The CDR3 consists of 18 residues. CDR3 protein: CASSPILPSGTGANVLTF. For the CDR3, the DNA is TGTGCCAGCTCACCTATCCTCCCCTCGGGCACTGGGGCCAACGTCCTGACTTTC.

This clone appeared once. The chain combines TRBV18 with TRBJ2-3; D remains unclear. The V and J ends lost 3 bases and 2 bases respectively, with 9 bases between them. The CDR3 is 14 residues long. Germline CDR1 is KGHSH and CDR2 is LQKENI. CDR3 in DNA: TGTGCCAGCTCACCTGATGGCTACACAGATACGCAGTATTTT. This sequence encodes CASSPDGYTDTQYF.

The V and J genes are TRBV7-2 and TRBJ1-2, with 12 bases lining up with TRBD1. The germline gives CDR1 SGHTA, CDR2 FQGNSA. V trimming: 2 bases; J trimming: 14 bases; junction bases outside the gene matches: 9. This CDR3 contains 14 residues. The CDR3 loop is CASSLKGTGGRRTF. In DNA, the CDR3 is TGTGCCAGCAGCTTAAAAGGGACAGGGGGCCGCAGGACCTTC.

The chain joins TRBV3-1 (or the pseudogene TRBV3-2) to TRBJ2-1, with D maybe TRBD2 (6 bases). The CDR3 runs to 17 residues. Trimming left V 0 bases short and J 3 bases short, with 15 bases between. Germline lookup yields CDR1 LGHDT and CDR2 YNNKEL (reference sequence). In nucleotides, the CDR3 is TGTGCCAGCAGCCAAGATTACTGGCGGGGAGGCTACAATGAGCAGTTCTTC. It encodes CASSQDYWRGGYNEQFF.

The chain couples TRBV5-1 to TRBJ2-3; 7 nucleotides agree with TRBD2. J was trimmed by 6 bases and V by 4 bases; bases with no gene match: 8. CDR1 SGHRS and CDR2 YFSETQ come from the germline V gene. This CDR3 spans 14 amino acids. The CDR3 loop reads CASSSGTLGDTQYF. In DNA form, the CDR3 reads TGCGCCAGCAGCAGCGGGACTCTCGGGGATACGCAGTATTTT. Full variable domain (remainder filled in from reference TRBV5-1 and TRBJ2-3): KAGVTQTPRYLIKTRGQQVTLSCSPISGHRSVSWYQQTPGQGLQFLFEYFSETQRNKGNFPGRFSGRQFSNSRSEMNVSTLELGDSALYLCASSSGTLGDTQYFGPGTRLTVL.

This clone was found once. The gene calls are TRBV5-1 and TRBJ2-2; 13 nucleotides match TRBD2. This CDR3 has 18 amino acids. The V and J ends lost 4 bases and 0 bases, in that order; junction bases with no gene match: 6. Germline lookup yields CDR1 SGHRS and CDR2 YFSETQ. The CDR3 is CASSHGLAGAANTGELFF. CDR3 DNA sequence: TGCGCCAGCAGCCACGGACTAGCGGGGGCCGCGAACACCGGGGAGCTGTTTTTT.

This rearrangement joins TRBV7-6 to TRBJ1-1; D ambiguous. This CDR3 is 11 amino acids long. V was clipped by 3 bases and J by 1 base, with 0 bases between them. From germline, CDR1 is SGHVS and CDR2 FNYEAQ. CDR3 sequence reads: CASSLNTEAFF. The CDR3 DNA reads TGTGCCAGCAGCTTGAACACTGAAGCTTTCTTT.